This is a list of T cell receptor beta chains from one sample in a study of response to subunit inactivated influenza vaccine. One entry per CDR3 protein, called by TCRdb with MiXCR from the RT-PCR reads. This table has about 800,000 distinct CDR3 sequences, 21% appearing once. The sample was PBMCs from blood, taken more than 4 days after vaccination. The receptors were gathered from a man aged 45 to 65 who received an inactivated influenza vaccine. CDR3s include the opening cysteine and the closing phenylalanine or tryptophan. D genes are given only for firm matches. Only some rows state a clone size, as once, few, many or a class for expanded clones.

clone size	V gene	J gene	D gene	CDR3 DNA	CDR3 protein
few	TRBV9	TRBJ2-1	TRBD2	TGTGCCAGCAGCGAGCGGGAGCACCACAATGAGCAGTTCTTC	CASSEREHHNEQFF
many	TRBV27	TRBJ1-1	.	TGTGCCAGCAGTTTATCAGGGAGAGCTTTCTTT	CASSLSGRAFF
many	TRBV6-1	TRBJ1-6	TRBD1	TGTGCCAGCAGCCGAGACAGGGCCAGAAATTCACCCCTCCACTTT	CASSRDRARNSPLHF
.	TRBV7-3	TRBJ2-2	TRBD2	TGTGCCAGCAGCCAAAGAGCGGGAGAGAGCACCGGGGAGCTGTTTTTT	CASSQRAGESTGELFF
.	TRBV6-1	TRBJ1-4	.	TGTGCCAGCAGACTAAGCGGCATAGGAGAAAAACTGTTTTTT	CASRLSGIGEKLFF
few	TRBV7-2	TRBJ2-1	.	TGTGCCAGCAGCTTAGCTGGTGCAGGGGTCTCCTACAATGAGCAGTTCTTC	CASSLAGAGVSYNEQFF
few	TRBV4-3	TRBJ2-1	.	TGCGCCAGCAGCCCGGAAACGACTCCGTCCTACAATGAGCAGTTCTTC	CASSPETTPSYNEQFF
.	TRBV12-3/TRBV12-4	TRBJ2-5	.	TGTGCCAGCAGCTCCTCCCCCAGGGGAAGGGGCTTGGAGACCCAGTACTTC	CASSSSPRGRGLETQYF
many	TRBV11-2	TRBJ1-6	.	TGTGCCAGCAGCCGTGATTTGCCGGGACGGTATAATTCACCCCTCCACTTT	CASSRDLPGRYNSPLHF
few	TRBV20-1	TRBJ2-3	.	TGCAGTGCTAGAGATCTGCCGGGAGATACGCAGTATTTT	CSARDLPGDTQYF
few	TRBV6-1	TRBJ2-5	TRBD1	TGTGCCAGCAGAACACCCGGGACAGGGGAGACCCAGTACTTC	CASRTPGTGETQYF
few	TRBV20-1	TRBJ2-5	TRBD2	TGCAGTGCTAGAGATTGGGCTAGCGGGGGGGAAGAGACCCAGTACTTC	CSARDWASGGEETQYF
few	TRBV30	TRBJ1-1	.	TGTGCCTGGGGGGACGGATCCAAACTCCTGGGGAACACTGAAGCTTTCTTT	CAWGDGSKLLGNTEAFF
few	TRBV5-6	TRBJ2-7	TRBD2	TGTGCCAGCAAAACTAGCGGGGGGGACTACGAGCAGTACTTC	CASKTSGGDYEQYF
many	TRBV10-3	TRBJ2-2	.	TGTGCCACGATAGCGGAATTGAACACCGGGGAGCTGTTTTTT	CATIAELNTGELFF
few	TRBV20-1	TRBJ2-1	.	TGCAGTGCTAGAGCCAGTCTCTCCTACAATGAGCAGTTCTTC	CSARASLSYNEQFF
.	TRBV29-1	TRBJ2-7	TRBD1	TGCAGCGCAGTCGCGGACAGGGCGTACGAGCAGTACTTC	CSAVADRAYEQYF
.	TRBV24-1	TRBJ2-5	TRBD2	TGTGCCACCAGTCCTAGCGGGAGACGAGAGACCCAGTACTTC	CATSPSGRRETQYF
.	TRBV11-2	TRBJ2-5	.	TGTGCCAGCAGCTTAGAGCGAGGGCAGGGTGTCGAGACCCAGTACTTC	CASSLERGQGVETQYF
once	TRBV4-2	TRBJ2-7	.	TGTGCCAGCAGCCAAGTCGGTGGTAGGCCTCGGCAGTACTTC	CASSQVGGRPRQYF
.	TRBV6-5	TRBJ2-5	TRBD1	TGTGCCAGCAGTTACTCCGGGACAGGGGCACAAGAGACCCAGTACTTC	CASSYSGTGAQETQYF
many	TRBV6-5	TRBJ2-1	.	TGTGCCAGCAGTTACGGGACTCACAATGAGCAGTTCTTC	CASSYGTHNEQFF
.	TRBV6-2/TRBV6-3	TRBJ1-5	TRBD1	TGTGCCAGCAACGCCGGGACAGGGTCTGGTCAGCCCCAGCATTTT	CASNAGTGSGQPQHF
few	TRBV5-1	TRBJ1-2	.	TGCGCCAGCAGCTTGGTGCCCGGGGACTATGGCTACACCTTC	CASSLVPGDYGYTF
once	TRBV29-1	TRBJ2-7	TRBD2	TGCAGCGTTGAAAGGCTAGCGGCCTACGAGCAGTACTTC	CSVERLAAYEQYF
.	TRBV4-1	TRBJ2-7	.	TGCGCCAGCAGCCAAACCCAGGGGGGCAACTACGAGCAGTACTTC	CASSQTQGGNYEQYF
.	TRBV20-1	TRBJ2-5	.	TGCAGTGCTAGCAGGCAGGGTCGCGCGACCCAGTACTTC	CSASRQGRATQYF
.	TRBV7-2	TRBJ2-3	.	TGTGCCAGCAGCCCGGGACTCTACACGCAGTATTTT	CASSPGLYTQYF
.	TRBV20-1	TRBJ2-3	TRBD2	TGCAGTGCCACCGGGACTAGCAGGACAGATACGCAGTATTTT	CSATGTSRTDTQYF
few	TRBV6-2/TRBV6-3	TRBJ2-5	.	TGTGCCAGCAGTTACGAGGCGGGTACCTTCCAAGAGACCCAGTACTTC	CASSYEAGTFQETQYF
.	TRBV7-9	TRBJ1-5	.	TGTGCCAGCAGCGACACGATAGGAAATCAGCCCCAGCATTTT	CASSDTIGNQPQHF
once	TRBV5-1	TRBJ2-7	.	TGCGCCAGCAGCTTGGATATGGACAGCTCCTACGAGCAGTACTTC	CASSLDMDSSYEQYF
.	TRBV7-9	TRBJ2-2	.	TGTGCGAGGGCCAGGGACACCGGGGAGCTGTTTTTT	CARARDTGELFF
.	TRBV3-1	TRBJ2-1	TRBD2	TGTGCCAGCAGCCGGGATGCGGGAGCACGAAATGAGCAGTTCTTC	CASSRDAGARNEQFF
.	TRBV11-2	TRBJ1-5	.	TGTGCCAGCAGCTTAGGGGCGGAGGTCCCCAATCAGCCCCAGCATTTT	CASSLGAEVPNQPQHF
few	TRBV30	TRBJ2-2	.	TGTGCCTGGAGTGTACTGACAGCGGCCGGGGAGCTGTTTTTT	CAWSVLTAAGELFF
few	TRBV7-2	TRBJ2-1	TRBD1	TGTGCCAGCAGCCGACGGACCGGGACAGCCGTCTACAATGAGCAGTTCTTC	CASSRRTGTAVYNEQFF
few	TRBV12-3/TRBV12-4	TRBJ2-3	TRBD1	TGTGCCAGCAGTTTCCTAGACCGGACAGGGGGGACAGATACGCAGTATTTT	CASSFLDRTGGTDTQYF
once	TRBV4-3	TRBJ2-7	.	TGCGCCAGCAGCCAAGATGCAGGGCGCGCGCCCTACGAGCAGTACTTC	CASSQDAGRAPYEQYF
.	TRBV19	TRBJ2-1	TRBD1	TGTGCCAGTAGTACGGACAGGCGTATAAGCTCCTACAATGAGCAGTTCTTC	CASSTDRRISSYNEQFF
few	TRBV11-2	TRBJ1-2	.	TGTGCCAGCAGCTTAGGATTTAGGGGCGGCTACACCTTC	CASSLGFRGGYTF
few	TRBV5-1	TRBJ1-4	TRBD1	TGCGCCAGCAGCTTGGGAAGGGGGCCTTCTTTTGAAAAACTGTTTTTT	CASSLGRGPSFEKLFF
.	TRBV4-3	TRBJ2-1	TRBD1	TGCGCCAGCAGTCCCGACAGGGAATCCTACAATGAGCAGTTCTTC	CASSPDRESYNEQFF
.	TRBV7-2	TRBJ2-3	TRBD2	TGTGCCAGCAGCGTCCAACTAGCGGGGTGGGCAGATACGCAGTATTTT	CASSVQLAGWADTQYF
.	TRBV7-2	TRBJ2-7	TRBD2	TGTGCCAGCAGCTTAGCACTAGCGGGAGACGAGCAGTACTTC	CASSLALAGDEQYF
.	TRBV3-1	TRBJ2-2	.	TGTGCCAGCAGCCAAGGGCGGGGGCGCTGGGTCGGGGAGCTGTTTTTT	CASSQGRGRWVGELFF
.	TRBV29-1	TRBJ1-2	.	TGCAGCGTTCTAAGCTCGGAAAACTATGGCTACACCTTC	CSVLSSENYGYTF
few	TRBV10-2	TRBJ2-7	.	TGCGCCAGCACTATAACAGGGAACGAGCAGTACTTC	CASTITGNEQYF
few	TRBV15	TRBJ2-1	TRBD2	TGTGCCACCAGCAAAAGCGGGGTTGAGCAGTTCTTC	CATSKSGVEQFF
.	TRBV12-3/TRBV12-4	TRBJ1-1	TRBD1	TGTGCCAGCAGTTTAGTCGGGACAGGGGCCGCTGAAGCTTTCTTT	CASSLVGTGAAEAFF
once	TRBV6-5	TRBJ2-3	TRBD2	TGTGCCAGCAGTTTCCATAGCGGGGCCGATACGCAGTATTTT	CASSFHSGADTQYF
.	TRBV12-3/TRBV12-4	TRBJ1-4	.	TGTGCCAGCCTTGGTAGGGGTTATGATGAAAAACTGTTTTTT	CASLGRGYDEKLFF
many	TRBV5-1	TRBJ2-3	TRBD1	TGCGCCAGCAGCCCGGGACAGCCCACAGATACGCAGTATTTT	CASSPGQPTDTQYF
.	TRBV2	TRBJ2-1	TRBD2	TGTGCCAGCATTAATCTTCGTTTAGCGGGCTACAATGAGCAGTTCTTC	CASINLRLAGYNEQFF